Each of the 32 T cell receptor beta chains below was sequenced from the same sample in a study of T cells in Graves' hyperthyroidism and ophthalmopathy. RNA transcripts provided the source from which TCR beta CDR3 regions were amplified. A first-round RT-PCR of the TCR CDR3 used the HTBI primer set. TCRdb fed the multiplex PCR reads into MiXCR, producing one record per CDR3 protein. The sample consists of about 640,000 distinct CDR3 sequences, around 20% of them appearing once. Input material: blood. The receptors originated from a man aged 25-45 years with Graves' ophthalmopathy.

V is TRBV13 and J is TRBJ1-5; D unresolved. V was shortened by 1 base and J by 7 bases, with 8 bases between the two germline ends. The CDR3 covers 13 residues. Germline lookup yields CDR1 PRHDT and CDR2 FYEKMQ (reference sequence). The CDR3 reads CASSLDKGQPQHF. The DNA of the CDR3 is TGTGCCAGCAGCTTAGACAAAGGCCAGCCCCAGCATTTT.

This clonotype showed up just a few times. The chain links TRBV6-1 to TRBJ2-2; D might be TRBD2 (6 bases). Germline V gives CDR1 MNHNS, CDR2 SASEGT. The V end lost 7 bases, the J end lost 0 bases, and 9 bases lay between the germline ends. The CDR3 sequence is 14 residues long. The DNA of the CDR3 is TGTGCCAGCACCGGGACTCCGAACACCGGGGAGCTGTTTTTT. As protein: CASTGTPNTGELFF.

The V and J genes are TRBV20-1 and TRBJ2-1; D uncertain. The germline V gene encodes CDR1 DFQATT and CDR2 SNEGSKA (reference sequence). This CDR3 has 13 amino acids. V gave up 6 bases and J gave up 8 bases, with 17 bases separating them. The CDR3: CSARQSLVYEQFF. CDR3 DNA sequence: TGCAGTGCGAGGCAATCTTTAGTCTATGAGCAGTTCTTC.

This clonotype was picked up many times. This sequence joins TRBV28 and TRBJ2-5; tentative D call: TRBD1 (6 bases). V lost 6 bases and J lost 5, with 16 bases in between. The CDR3 runs 14 residues. Germline V CDR1 and CDR2: MDHEN, SYDVKM. As DNA, the CDR3 is TGTGCCAGCAGCAAACAGGGCTATTGGGAGACCCAGTACTTC. Translated, it gives CASSKQGYWETQYF.

The chain is built from TRBV19 and TRBJ2-1, with D perhaps TRBD2 (5 bases). In germline, CDR1 is LNHDA, CDR2 SQIVND (reference sequence). Trimming took off 7 bases at V and 6 bases at J, with 19 bases between the two ends. The CDR3 is 15 amino acids. In DNA, the CDR3 is TGTGCCAGTACTCCACGGGAACTCGGTACCAATGAGCAGTTCTTC. Its translation is CASTPRELGTNEQFF.

This clonotype was seen many times. DNA for the CDR3: TGTGCCAGCAGTTTCTTACGCATTGAAGCTTTCTTT. Its protein is CASSFLRIEAFF. This chain joins TRBV28 and TRBJ1-1, with D hard to call. The V gene's germline CDR1 is MDHEN and CDR2 SYDVKM. This CDR3 contains 12 residues. V was cut by 3 bases and J by 7 bases, with 9 bases left in between.

This clonotype was seen a handful of times. The chain couples TRBV6-2 or TRBV6-3 to TRBJ2-1; 7 nucleotides match TRBD1. V lost 5 bases, J lost 0 bases, and 4 bases stayed unmatched. Germline V lookup: CDR1 MNHEY, CDR2 SVGEGT. The CDR3 has 15 amino acids. DNA of the CDR3: TGTGCCAGCAGTCCGGACAGGAACTCCTACAATGAGCAGTTCTTC. This codes for CASSPDRNSYNEQFF.

The chain joins TRBV28 to TRBJ1-6, with 8 nucleotides matching TRBD1. The V gene's germline CDR1 is MDHEN and CDR2 SYDVKM. Losses at the gene ends were 5 bases for V and 7 bases for J; bases not matched to a gene: 7. The CDR3 length is 15 residues. The CDR3 spells CASSLPTGVNSPLHF. CDR3 DNA: TGTGCCAGCAGTCTCCCGACAGGGGTAAATTCACCCCTCCACTTT.

This clonotype was detected ten times or more. This chain links TRBV29-1 with TRBJ1-1; 8 bases match TRBD1. After removal of 0 bases from V and 0 bases from J, the junction contained 3 bases not matched to a gene. The CDR3 loop spans 15 amino acids. The germline V gene has CDR1 SQVTM and CDR2 ANQGSEA. CDR3 bases: TGCAGCGTTGAAGATACGACAGGGGTGAACACTGAAGCTTTCTTT. Its translation is CSVEDTTGVNTEAFF.

At least ten counts were recorded for this clonotype. This rearrangement joins TRBV7-9 to TRBJ2-1; no clear D gene. The CDR3 sequence is 12 residues long. Trimming removed 5 bases at V and 5 bases at J, with 7 bases between. Germline V gives CDR1 SEHNR, CDR2 FQNEAQ (reference sequence). The chain's CDR3 is CASSRTDNEQFF. CDR3 sequence (DNA): TGTGCCAGCAGCCGGACCGACAATGAGCAGTTCTTC.

This rearrangement joins TRBV6-6 to TRBJ2-2, with 7 bases fitting TRBD2. CDR1 is MNHNY, CDR2 SVGAGI, per germline (reference sequence). The CDR3 has 15 amino acids. After removal of 2 bases from V and 6 bases from J, the junction contained 6 bases not matched to a gene. The CDR3 nucleotides read TGTGCCAGCAGTTACGTGGGAGGGCCCGCCGGGGAGCTGTTTTTT. It specifies CASSYVGGPAGELFF.

This clonotype was seen ten or more times. This rearrangement joins TRBV4-1 to TRBJ2-7, with a weak D call TRBD1 (6 bases). Germline V lookup: CDR1 MGHRA, CDR2 YSYEKL. This CDR3 spans 13 amino acids. Trimming pared 1 base from V and 3 bases from J, leaving 7 bases between. The CDR3: CASSQVGGYEQYF. The CDR3 DNA reads TGCGCCAGCAGCCAAGTAGGGGGCTACGAGCAGTACTTC.

The chain couples TRBV28 to TRBJ2-1, with 7 positions matching TRBD1. The CDR3 has 13 amino acids. The germline V gene encodes CDR1 MDHEN and CDR2 SYDVKM. Unmatched junction bases numbered 5, after V lost 8 bases and J lost 4 bases. The CDR3, as DNA: TGTGCCAGCGGACAGGACACTTACAATGAGCAGTTCTTC. Encoded protein: CASGQDTYNEQFF.

This clonotype was observed a few times. CDR3 protein: CASSEFEGLNSPLHF. The CDR3 DNA follows: TGTGCCAGCAGTGAATTTGAGGGGCTAAATTCACCCCTCCACTTT. The chain joins TRBV25-1 to TRBJ1-6, with a possible D match to TRBD1 (5 bases). The CDR3 has 15 amino acids. Trimming cost V 1 base and J 7 bases, with 11 bases left between them. Germline V CDR1 and CDR2: MGHDK, SYGVNS.

The V and J genes are TRBV29-1 and TRBJ1-2; tentative D call: TRBD1 (5 bases). Trimming cost V 7 bases and J 1 base, with 10 bases left between them. The CDR3 has 12 residues. Germline assignment: CDR1 SQVTM and CDR2 ANQGSEA. CDR3 sequence reads: CSGSTDNYGYTF. CDR3 sequence (DNA): TGCAGCGGTTCGACAGATAACTATGGCTACACCTTC.

The chain carries TRBV7-8 and TRBJ2-2, with 14 bases lining up with TRBD2. The CDR3 length is 18 residues. Germline V gives CDR1 SGHVS, CDR2 FQNEAQ. V shed 5 bases, J shed 0 bases, and the junction held 5 bases outside the gene matches. The CDR3 reads CASSPRLAGGTNTGELFF. The CDR3, as DNA: TGTGCCAGCAGCCCGAGACTAGCGGGAGGGACGAACACCGGGGAGCTGTTTTTT.

The chain joins TRBV20-1 to TRBJ2-1, with 15 positions matching TRBD2. The length of the CDR3 is 18 residues. V shed 1 base and J 5 bases; nucleotides not matched to a gene: 9. Germline V gene sequence: CDR1 DFQATT, CDR2 SNEGSKA (reference sequence). Here the CDR3 DNA reads TGCAGTGCTAGAGCTTGGACTAGCGGGAGGGTTTGGGACAATGAGCAGTTCTTC. Its protein product is CSARAWTSGRVWDNEQFF.

This sequence joins TRBV20-1 and TRBJ2-1; tentatively, D is TRBD2 (5 bases). The V and J ends lost 5 bases and 6 bases respectively, with 14 bases between them. The CDR3 has 13 residues. Per the germline V gene, CDR1 is DFQATT and CDR2 is SNEGSKA (reference sequence). CDR3 nucleotide sequence: TGCAGTGCTTTTAAGACTACAGCCAATGAGCAGTTCTTC. This encodes CSAFKTTANEQFF.

The chain has TRBV3-1 and TRBJ2-7, with D perhaps matching TRBD2 (6 bases). Trimming removed 3 bases at V and 2 bases at J, with 17 bases between. Germline V gene lookup returns CDR1 LGHDT and CDR2 YNNKEL (reference sequence). This CDR3 comprises 16 residues. The CDR3 loop reads CASSHRQGGRTYEQYF. The CDR3 nucleotides read TGTGCCAGCAGCCATCGACAAGGAGGGAGGACCTACGAGCAGTACTTC.

The chain has TRBV27 and TRBJ1-5, with 8 nucleotides matching TRBD1. Trimming cost V 3 bases and J 6 bases; bases outside gene matches: 4. Germline V CDR1 and CDR2: MNHEY, SMNVEV (reference sequence). The CDR3 loop spans 14 amino acids. The CDR3 reads CASSFQGAGQPQHF. In DNA form, the CDR3 reads TGTGCCAGCAGTTTTCAGGGGGCGGGTCAGCCCCAGCATTTT.

This clonotype was observed a handful of times. The chain employs TRBV20-1 and TRBJ2-4, with 7 bases fitting TRBD2. Germline V gene sequence: CDR1 DFQATT, CDR2 SNEGSKA (reference sequence). This CDR3 has 13 amino acids. The V and J ends lost 7 bases and 4 bases, in that order; junction bases with no gene match: 7. The CDR3 DNA is TGCAGTGGCCAGAGCGGGGTTAAAAACATTCAGTACTTC. Amino acids: CSGQSGVKNIQYF.

This clonotype has ten or more counts. The chain is built from TRBV6-1 and TRBJ2-3, with 10 nucleotides matching TRBD2. J gave up 1 base and V 5 bases, and 3 bases lay outside the gene matches. The CDR3 contains 15 residues. Germline assignment: CDR1 MNHNS and CDR2 SASEGT. CDR3 nucleotides: TGTGCCAGCAGTACCGGGACTAGCGGCACAGATACGCAGTATTTT. Protein product: CASSTGTSGTDTQYF.

This clonotype was observed many times. CDR3 nucleotides: TGTGCCAGCAGCCCCGGTCCCCAAGAGACCCAGTACTTC. Protein sequence: CASSPGPQETQYF. This chain uses TRBV7-2 with TRBJ2-5; D unclear. The germline CDR1 and CDR2 sequences are SGHTA and FQGNSA. This CDR3 has 13 amino acids. Between the trimmed V and J ends, which lost 5 bases and 1 base, there was a span of 8 bases.

V usage is TRBV6-1 and J usage is TRBJ2-2; 16 positions match TRBD2. Germline assignment: CDR1 MNHNS and CDR2 SASEGT. V dropped 6 bases and J dropped 5; count of bases not matched to a gene: 18. This CDR3 contains 21 residues. The CDR3 DNA reads TGTGCCAGCAGCCCCCGCGCCCCGGGACTAGCGGGAGGGGGGGGGACCGGGGAGCTGTTTTTT. Residues: CASSPRAPGLAGGGGTGELFF.

Turning to this clonotype: This may stem from a read error, because a much larger clone lies one nucleotide away. The J gene is TRBJ2-2, the V gene TRBV5-1; tentatively, D is TRBD2 (5 bases). Per the germline V gene, CDR1 is SGHRS and CDR2 is YFSETQ. The CDR3 is 14 residues long. The CDR3 region is CAGSPGGNTGELFF. Written as DNA, the CDR3 is TGCGCCGGCAGCCCCGGAGGGAACACCGGGGAGCTGTTTTTT.

This chain joins TRBV25-1 and TRBJ2-1, with D possibly matching TRBD2 (6 bases). CDR1 is MGHDK and CDR2 is SYGVNS in the germline V gene. Trimming cost V 8 bases and J 6 bases, with 17 bases left between them. This CDR3 has 14 amino acids. The CDR3 reads CASRAAGSGNEQFF. The DNA of the CDR3 is TGTGCCAGCCGCGCGGCGGGATCTGGCAATGAGCAGTTCTTC.

This clonotype was detected a few times. J is TRBJ1-6 and V is TRBV20-1, with 8 bases that match TRBD1. The CDR3 runs to 14 residues. Germline CDR1 is DFQATT and CDR2 is SNEGSKA (reference sequence). V lost 7 bases, J lost 0 bases, and 2 bases stayed unmatched. The DNA of the CDR3 is TGCAGTGGGACAGGGAGCTCCTATAATTCACCCCTCCACTTT. Its protein is CSGTGSSYNSPLHF.

V is TRBV20-1 and J is TRBJ1-5, with 11 bases that match TRBD1. From germline, CDR1 is DFQATT and CDR2 SNEGSKA (reference sequence). The length of the CDR3 is 18 residues. V was pared by 1 base and J by 0 bases, with 8 bases of the junction left unmatched. DNA of the CDR3: TGCAGTGCTAGAGGGGGACAGGGGGAGACATATAGCAATCAGCCCCAGCATTTT. Its translation: CSARGGQGETYSNQPQHF.

Remarks on this clonotype: One end of the junction is discordant with germline, which a read error may explain. CDR3 residues: CTSSGLKRHTDTQYF. The CDR3 DNA is TGTACCAGCAGCGGTCTCAAGCGGCACACAGATACGCAGTATTTT. This sequence joins TRBV9 and TRBJ2-3, with D possibly TRBD2 on 5 matching bases. Germline V gene sequence: CDR1 SGDLS, CDR2 YYNGEE. The CDR3 runs to 15 residues.

This clonotype was recorded at least ten times. The V and J genes are TRBV11-2 and TRBJ2-1; D may be TRBD1 or TRBD2 (5 bases each). Per germline, CDR1 SGHAT and CDR2 FQNNGV. V was pared by 5 bases and J by 4 bases, with 12 bases between. The CDR3 consists of 14 residues. In nucleotides, the CDR3 is TGTGCCAGCAGCCAGGGAGACAAATACAATGAGCAGTTCTTC. It is translated as CASSQGDKYNEQFF.

This clonotype was recorded a few times. The gene calls are TRBV20-1 and TRBJ1-5; possible D gene TRBD1, 5 bases. Deletions cut 0 bases from V and 0 bases from J, with 12 bases between. This CDR3 contains 16 residues. Germline assignment: CDR1 DFQATT and CDR2 SNEGSKA (reference sequence). CDR3 protein: CSARDNGADSNQPQHF. CDR3 nucleotide sequence: TGCAGTGCTAGAGATAACGGGGCGGATAGCAATCAGCCCCAGCATTTT.

The CDR3 spells CASRKTVGNTIYF. The CDR3 region has the DNA TGTGCCAGCAGAAAGACGGTTGGAAACACCATATATTTT. The chain carries TRBV6-1 and TRBJ1-3, with D hard to call. Trimming took off 6 bases at V and 3 bases at J, with 9 bases between the two ends. The germline gives CDR1 MNHNS, CDR2 SASEGT. CDR3 size: 13 residues.